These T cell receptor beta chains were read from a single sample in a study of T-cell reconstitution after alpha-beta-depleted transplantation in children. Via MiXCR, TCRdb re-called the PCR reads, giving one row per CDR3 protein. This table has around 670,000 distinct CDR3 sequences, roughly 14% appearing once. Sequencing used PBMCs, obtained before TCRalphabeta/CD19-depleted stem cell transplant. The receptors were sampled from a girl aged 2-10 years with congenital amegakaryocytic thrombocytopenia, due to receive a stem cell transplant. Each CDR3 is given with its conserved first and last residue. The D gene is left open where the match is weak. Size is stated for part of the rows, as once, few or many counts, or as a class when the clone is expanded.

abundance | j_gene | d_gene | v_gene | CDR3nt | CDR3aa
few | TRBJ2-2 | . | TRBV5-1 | TGCGCCAGCAGCTTGGGAGAGGGAGTAACCGGGGAGCTGTTTTTT | CASSLGEGVTGELFF
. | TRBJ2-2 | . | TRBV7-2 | TGTGCCAGCAGCTCGGGTTGGTACACCGGGGAGCTGTTTTTT | CASSSGWYTGELFF
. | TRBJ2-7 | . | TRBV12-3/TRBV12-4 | TGTGCCAGCAGGAGAGGGACCCCAGAGCAGTACTTC | CASRRGTPEQYF
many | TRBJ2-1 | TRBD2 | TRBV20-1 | TGCAGTGGCCGGACTAGCGGCTACAATGAGCAGTTCTTC | CSGRTSGYNEQFF
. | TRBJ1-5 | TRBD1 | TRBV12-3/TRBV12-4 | TGTGCCAGCAGCGAGGGACAGCAGCCCCAGCATTTT | CASSEGQQPQHF
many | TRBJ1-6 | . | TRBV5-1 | TGCGCCAGCAGCTTGGAAAGCCGGACAGTTAATTCACCCCTCCACTTT | CASSLESRTVNSPLHF
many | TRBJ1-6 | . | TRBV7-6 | TGTGCCAGCAGCTTACTGTATGGGGACGGACATTCACCCCTCCACTTT | CASSLLYGDGHSPLHF
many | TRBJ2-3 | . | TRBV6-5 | TGTGCCAGCGGAACCTACACAGATACGCAGTATTTT | CASGTYTDTQYF
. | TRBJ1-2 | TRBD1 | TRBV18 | TGTGCCAGCTCTCCTAGGACAGGATCGACGGGCTACACCTTC | CASSPRTGSTGYTF
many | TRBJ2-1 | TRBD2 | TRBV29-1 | TGCAGCGTTGAGTCGGCTAGCGGCTTGATCGATGAGCAGTTCTTC | CSVESASGLIDEQFF
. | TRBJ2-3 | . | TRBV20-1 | TGCAGTGCTGAGGCCGGAGCCCCTAGCACAGATACGCAGTATTTT | CSAEAGAPSTDTQYF
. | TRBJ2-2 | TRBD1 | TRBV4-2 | TGTGCCAGCAGCCCGACAGGGGGCGCGAACACCGGGGAGCTGTTTTTT | CASSPTGGANTGELFF
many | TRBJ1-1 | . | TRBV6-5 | TGTGCCAGCAGTTACTCTGGGCGGGCTGTTTCGGGGGCTTTCTTT | CASSYSGRAVSGAFF
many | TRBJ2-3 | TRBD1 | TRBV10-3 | TGTGCCATCAGTAAGGGACAGGGTGAAACAGATACGCAGTATTTT | CAISKGQGETDTQYF
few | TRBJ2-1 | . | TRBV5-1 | TGCGCCAGCAGCTTGGTATACGGGAGCTCCTACAATGAGCAGTTCTTC | CASSLVYGSSYNEQFF
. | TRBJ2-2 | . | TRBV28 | TGTGCCAGCAGTCCCCTAAACAGACTAGTCCGGGAGCTGTTTTTT | CASSPLNRLVRELFF
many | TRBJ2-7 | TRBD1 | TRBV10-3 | TGTGCCGCCACCAGTGAGTTACAGGGGGCCTACGAGCAGTACTTC | CAATSELQGAYEQYF